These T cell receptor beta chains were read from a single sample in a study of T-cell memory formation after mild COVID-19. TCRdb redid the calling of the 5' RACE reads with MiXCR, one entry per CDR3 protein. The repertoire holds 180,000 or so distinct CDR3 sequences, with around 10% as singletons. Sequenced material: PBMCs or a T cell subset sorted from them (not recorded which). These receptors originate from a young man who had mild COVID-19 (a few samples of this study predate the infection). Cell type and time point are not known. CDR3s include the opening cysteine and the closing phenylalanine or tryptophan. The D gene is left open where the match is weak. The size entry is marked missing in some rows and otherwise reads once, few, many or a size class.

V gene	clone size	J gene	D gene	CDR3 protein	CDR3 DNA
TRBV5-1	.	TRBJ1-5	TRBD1	CASSLSGQGNNQPQHF	TGCGCCAGCAGCCTTTCCGGACAGGGGAACAATCAGCCCCAGCATTTT
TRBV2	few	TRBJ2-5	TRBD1	CASSARQGLRETQYF	TGTGCCAGCAGTGCTCGACAGGGATTAAGAGAGACCCAGTACTTC
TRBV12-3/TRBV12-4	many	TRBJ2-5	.	CASSSTAMGETQYF	TGTGCCAGCAGCTCGACCGCGATGGGAGAGACCCAGTACTTC
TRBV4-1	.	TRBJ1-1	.	CASSKIQGAAFF	TGCGCCAGCAGTAAGATACAGGGAGCCGCTTTCTTT
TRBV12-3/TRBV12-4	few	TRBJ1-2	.	CASTDRNPLYGYTF	TGTGCCAGCACCGACAGAAATCCCCTCTATGGCTACACCTTC
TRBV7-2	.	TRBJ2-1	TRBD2	CASSLGLAGVPEQFF	TGTGCCAGCAGCCTAGGGCTAGCGGGGGTCCCCGAGCAGTTCTTC
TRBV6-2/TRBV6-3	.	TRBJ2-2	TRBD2	CASSYRLAGNTGELFF	TGTGCCAGCAGTTACCGACTAGCGGGGAACACCGGGGAGCTGTTTTTT
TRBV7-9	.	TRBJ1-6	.	CASSFGRALGSPLHF	TGTGCCAGCAGCTTCGGACGGGCGCTTGGCTCACCCCTCCACTTT
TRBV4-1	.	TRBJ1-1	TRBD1	CASFPAGTGDTEAFF	TGCGCCAGCTTCCCTGCCGGGACAGGAGACACTGAAGCTTTCTTT
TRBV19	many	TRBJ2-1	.	CASSIRAWGSSYNEQFF	TGTGCCAGTAGTATACGAGCTTGGGGGAGCTCCTACAATGAGCAGTTCTTC
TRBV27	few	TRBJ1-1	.	CASSLLQSNTEAFF	TGTGCCAGCAGTCTCCTACAGAGTAACACTGAAGCTTTCTTT
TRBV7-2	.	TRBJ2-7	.	CASSSSRFYEQYF	TGTGCCAGCAGCTCATCTAGGTTCTACGAGCAGTACTTC